This T cell receptor beta chain was captured in a study of blood T cell repertoires in COVID-19. Study details: Sample material is recorded as cDNA or gDNA derived from T cells, B-cell-depleted T cells, or PBMCs.

The CDR3 sequence is 13 residues long. Per the germline V gene, CDR1 is LNHDA and CDR2 is SQIVND (reference sequence). Trimming removed 5 bases from V and 5 bases from J, with 12 bases in between. This clone was recorded once. In the source study's methods: Scientists estimated how many nucleated cells there were by amplifying reference gene primers. Assay used: immunoSEQ multiplex PCR; TCRdb lists only in-frame clones, some missing. V and J calls and clone size are copied from that table; D and trimming were computed from the DNA. Of about 220,000 clones detected, roughly four fifths appear once; the ten largest clones hold roughly 4.8%. Researchers sorted participants into cohorts using their self-reported clinical history. It was within 2 weeks before study entry that exposed participants met a COVID-19 case.

This clonotype was sampled from a woman aged 50 to 60 who had been exposed to COVID-19. The genes are TRBV19 and TRBJ1-1; no clear D gene. The sequenced sample was PBMCs or T cells enriched from blood (not recorded which). The CDR3: CASSVSGGTEAFF. CDR3 DNA sequence: TGTGCCAGTAGTGTGAGTGGAGGGACTGAAGCTTTCTTT.